This T cell receptor (beta chain) stems from a study of T cells after yellow fever vaccination. The study, taken as a whole, reports: A faster peak, day 5 versus 15, was reached by the weaker secondary response.

V was pared by 8 bases and J by 4 bases, with 10 bases between. Germline V lookup: CDR1 KGHDR, CDR2 SFDVKD. This CDR3 region has 13 residues. About this clonotype itself: Its specificity is not known.

Via MiXCR, TCRdb re-called the 5' RACE reads, giving one row per CDR3 protein. The sample gives a few hundred thousand distinct CDR3 sequences, roughly 17% of which show up once; 17% is in the top ten. The chain employs TRBV24-1 and TRBJ2-2; weak D call: TRBD1 (8 bases). The clonotype was recovered from a man aged 18 to 29 who received the YFV17D yellow fever vaccine. The sample in question was PBMCs, obtained about 5 days after the first yellow fever vaccination. In nucleotides, the CDR3 is TGTGCCACCAACAGGGGGGGCACCGGGGAGCTGTTTTTT. Translating gives CATNRGGTGELFF.